The 20 T cell receptor beta chains below were found in one sample sequenced in a study of circulating and synovial CD4+ cells in juvenile arthritis. The table came from immunoSEQ multiplex PCR; TCRdb's copy has only in-frame clones and leaves some out. Among roughly 33,000 clones, about 96% were seen once, and the ten largest hold more than 0.15%. What was sequenced was CD4+ T cells from blood. The receptor set was obtained from a human donor with juvenile idiopathic arthritis.

CDR3 coding DNA: TGTGCCAGCAGCGCCTACCCGGGACAGGGGGCTGGCTCACCCCTCCACTTT. Translated, it gives CASSAYPGQGAGSPLHF. The chain recombines TRBV27 with TRBJ1-6; 12 positions match TRBD1. The V gene's germline CDR1 is MNHEY and CDR2 SMNVEV (reference sequence). This CDR3 comprises 17 residues. V shed 6 bases and J 10 bases; nucleotides not matched to a gene: 13.

This chain joins TRBV9 and TRBJ2-3; no clear D. Germline V gene data show CDR1 as SGDLS and CDR2 as YYNGEE. With 0 bases removed from V and 0 bases from J, the gap between germline ends came to 5 bases. The CDR3 length is 14 residues. The CDR3 DNA reads as TGTGCCAGCAGCGTAGCAGGCAGCACAGATACGCAGTATTTT. Translated: CASSVAGSTDTQYF.

Concerning this clone: Distinct nucleotide sequences in the sample also encode this CDR3. The chain joins TRBV14 to TRBJ1-6, with D possibly TRBD1 on 5 matching bases. Germline CDR1 and CDR2: SGHDN and FVKESK. The CDR3 covers 14 residues. V shed 5 bases and J shed 7 bases, with 12 bases lying between them. The CDR3 coding sequence is TGTGCCAGCAGCTTCCGACAGTACAATTCACCCCTCCACTTT. Encoded protein: CASSFRQYNSPLHF.

The chain employs TRBV28 and TRBJ2-1; the D gene is possibly TRBD2 (6 bases). With 1 base removed from V and 9 bases from J, the gap between germline ends came to 7 bases. The CDR3 extends over 12 amino acids. Germline CDR1 reads MDHEN; CDR2 reads SYDVKM. The CDR3 nucleotides read TGTGCCAGCAGTTTATACGGGGGTGAGCAGTTCTTC. Protein product: CASSLYGGEQFF.

The rearrangement uses TRBV9 and TRBJ1-3; D not resolved. The V end lost 0 bases, the J end lost 0 bases, and 7 bases lay between the germline ends. CDR1 and CDR2 (germline): SGDLS, YYNGEE. CDR3 size: 15 residues. The CDR3 DNA sequence: TGTGCCAGCAGCGTAGCCTCGAGCTCTGGAAACACCATATATTTT. This gives the protein CASSVASSSGNTIYF.

The rearrangement joins TRBV7-9 to TRBJ2-1; tentative D call: TRBD2 (6 bases). Germline CDR1 and CDR2: SEHNR and FQNEAQ (reference sequence). V lost 5 bases and J lost 9, with 26 bases in between. The CDR3 sequence is 17 residues long. The CDR3 DNA sequence: TGTGCCAGCAGCCCAGCCCGGGGGACGGCGGTCACAATTGAGCAGTTCTTC. This translates into CASSPARGTAVTIEQFF.

This chain connects TRBV5-5 to TRBJ1-2; D is possibly TRBD1 (6 bases). The V end was cut by 0 bases, the J end by 4 bases, with 16 bases between. This CDR3 region has 16 residues. Germline CDR1 and CDR2: SGHKS and YYEKEE (reference sequence). The CDR3: CASSLVGGAALYGYTF. The CDR3 nucleotides are TGTGCCAGCAGCTTGGTAGGGGGGGCGGCTCTCTATGGCTACACCTTC.

Regarding this clone: Different DNA sequences within this sample yield the same CDR3. This chain links TRBV20-1 with TRBJ1-6; maybe TRBD1 (5 bases). This CDR3 is 11 amino acids long. Germline assignment: CDR1 DFQATT and CDR2 SNEGSKA (reference sequence). The CDR3 is CRGGENSPLHF. The CDR3 nucleotides read TGCAGAGGAGGGGAAAATTCACCCCTCCACTTT.

The chain carries TRBV2 and TRBJ2-7, with 7 bases matching TRBD1. This CDR3 is built from 13 residues. With V trimmed by 11 bases and J by 6 bases, 13 bases remained unmatched. Germline V CDR1 and CDR2: SNHLY, FYNNEI. CDR3 in DNA: TGTGCCGCTCACTCCGGACAGGTTGGCGAGCAGTACTTC. The encoded protein is CAAHSGQVGEQYF.

This chain uses TRBV5-4 with TRBJ2-1, with 7 bases matching TRBD2. Germline V lookup: CDR1 SGHNT, CDR2 YYREEE (reference sequence). J was trimmed by 1 base and V by 0 bases; bases with no gene match: 1. CDR3 length equals 15 residues. CDR3: CASSLGGGSYNEQFF. The CDR3 nucleotides read TGTGCCAGCAGCTTGGGCGGGGGATCCTACAATGAGCAGTTCTTC.

This chain links TRBV28 with TRBJ1-2; 8 positions agree with TRBD1. The CDR3 length is 12 residues. Germline CDR1 is MDHEN and CDR2 is SYDVKM. The V and J ends lost 11 bases and 6 bases, in that order; junction bases with no gene match: 8. CDR3 residues: CAGLNRGNGYTF. The CDR3 DNA follows: TGTGCCGGACTGAACAGGGGGAATGGCTACACCTTC.

The chain employs TRBV7-2 and TRBJ2-7; D perhaps matches TRBD1 (6 bases). V shed 3 bases and J shed 5 bases, with 14 bases lying between them. Germline lookup yields CDR1 SGHTA and CDR2 FQGNSA. The CDR3 extends over 14 amino acids. In nucleotides, the CDR3 is TGTGCCAGCAGCTTCAGCCTGGGGGCGAACGAGCAGTACTTC. This codes for CASSFSLGANEQYF.

CDR3 coding DNA: TGTGCCAGCACTAGGCTCACGCAATACACAGGGAACGAGCAGTACTTC. It codes for CASTRLTQYTGNEQYF. The V call is TRBV2, the J call TRBJ2-7, with D perhaps matching TRBD1 (6 bases). From germline, CDR1 is SNHLY and CDR2 FYNNEI. V was clipped by 7 bases and J by 5 bases, with 24 bases between them. This CDR3 comprises 16 residues.

The V call is TRBV5-4, the J call TRBJ1-1; tentative D call: TRBD1 (5 bases). CDR1 and CDR2 (germline): SGHNT, YYREEE (reference sequence). The V end lost 2 bases, the J end lost 3 bases, and 11 bases lay between the germline ends. The CDR3 length is 14 residues. CDR3 protein: CASSFVWGDTEAFF. CDR3 in DNA: TGTGCCAGCAGCTTCGTCTGGGGGGACACTGAAGCTTTCTTT.

Only one count was recorded for this clone. V usage is TRBV5-4 and J usage is TRBJ2-7; 8 nucleotides agree with TRBD1. The CDR3 extends over 15 amino acids. Trimming cost V 2 bases and J 5 bases; bases outside gene matches: 9. From germline, CDR1 is SGHNT and CDR2 YYREEE (reference sequence). The CDR3 DNA sequence: TGTGCCAGCAGCTTCGACAGGGGATCTCCTAACGAGCAGTACTTC. Translated: CASSFDRGSPNEQYF.

The chain has TRBV19 and TRBJ2-1; 7 nucleotides agree with TRBD1. Germline loops: CDR1 LNHDA, CDR2 SQIVND (reference sequence). The CDR3 has 15 residues. J was trimmed by 4 bases and V by 3 bases; bases with no gene match: 6. The CDR3 is CASSIPLTGYNEQFF. In DNA, the CDR3 is TGTGCCAGTAGTATCCCGCTGACAGGGTACAATGAGCAGTTCTTC.

V usage is TRBV2 and J usage is TRBJ2-2; 8 bases are a match to TRBD2. Germline loops: CDR1 SNHLY, CDR2 FYNNEI. V lost 6 bases to trimming and J lost 4 bases; unmatched junction nucleotides: 7. The CDR3 has 15 residues. The chain's CDR3 is CASRDQAGGTGELFF. DNA for the CDR3: TGTGCCAGCAGGGACCAGGCGGGGGGCACCGGGGAGCTGTTTTTT.

J is TRBJ1-5 and V is TRBV9; a weak D match, TRBD1 (6 bases). Trimming pared 7 bases from V and 0 bases from J, leaving 17 bases between. The CDR3 loop spans 16 amino acids. The germline V gene encodes CDR1 SGDLS and CDR2 YYNGEE. This CDR3 reads CASPHPRGSSNQPQHF. The CDR3 DNA reads TGTGCCAGCCCCCACCCCAGGGGTTCTAGCAATCAGCCCCAGCATTTT.

This clone is a singleton in its sample. The chain employs TRBV27 and TRBJ1-4, with TRBD1 as a possible D gene (6 bases). The CDR3 has 12 amino acids. The germline V gene encodes CDR1 MNHEY and CDR2 SMNVEV (reference sequence). The V gene lost 9 bases and the J gene lost 5 bases, with 10 bases spanning the gap. Here the CDR3 reads CASGQLNEKLFF. CDR3 DNA sequence: TGTGCCAGTGGACAGTTAAATGAAAAACTGTTTTTT.

V usage is TRBV6-4 and J usage is TRBJ2-1; 9 bases match TRBD2. Germline V gene lookup returns CDR1 MRHNA and CDR2 SNTAGT. V shed 5 bases, J shed 9 bases, and the junction held 17 bases outside the gene matches. This CDR3 spans 17 amino acids. The chain's CDR3 is CASSPTLEREVLGEQFF. The CDR3, as DNA: TGTGCCAGCAGTCCCACCTTGGAGCGGGAGGTCTTGGGTGAGCAGTTCTTC.